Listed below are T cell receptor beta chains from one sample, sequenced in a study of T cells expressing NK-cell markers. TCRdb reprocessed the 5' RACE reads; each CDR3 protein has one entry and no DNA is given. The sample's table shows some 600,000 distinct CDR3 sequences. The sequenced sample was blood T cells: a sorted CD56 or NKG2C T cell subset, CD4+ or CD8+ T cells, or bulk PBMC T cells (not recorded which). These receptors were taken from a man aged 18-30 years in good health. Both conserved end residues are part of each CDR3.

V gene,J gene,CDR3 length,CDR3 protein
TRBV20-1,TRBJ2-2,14,CSARGQGGTGELFF
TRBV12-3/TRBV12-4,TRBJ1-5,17,CASSPGTHSDSNQPQHF
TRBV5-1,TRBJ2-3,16,CASSPKTSGTPDTQYF
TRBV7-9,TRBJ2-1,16,CASSLDGLTHYNEQFF
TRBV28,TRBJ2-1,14,CASSSTGTQPEQFF
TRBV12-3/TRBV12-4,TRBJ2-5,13,CASSGTTEETQYF
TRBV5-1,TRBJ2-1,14,CASSTRTSRDEQFF
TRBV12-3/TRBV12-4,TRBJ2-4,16,CASSLRDRVAKNIQYF
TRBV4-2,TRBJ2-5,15,CASSQDPRGLETQYF
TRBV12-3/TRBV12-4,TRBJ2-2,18,CASREGGGANANTGELFF
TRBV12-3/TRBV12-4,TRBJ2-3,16,CASSPRASGSTDTQYF
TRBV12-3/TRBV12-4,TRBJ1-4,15,CASSGGTGNNEKLFF
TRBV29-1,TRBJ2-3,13,CSVGPKLINTQYF
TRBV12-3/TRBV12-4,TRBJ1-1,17,CASSQPLGGAWNTEAFF
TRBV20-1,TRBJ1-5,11,CSARDEGRSHF
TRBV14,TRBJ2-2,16,CASSQDTDRDAGELFF
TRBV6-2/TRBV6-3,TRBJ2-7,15,CASSKQEGGFYEQYF
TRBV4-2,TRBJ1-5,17,CASSPTGTGDGNQPQHF
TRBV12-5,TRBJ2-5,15,CASGLWASILETQYF
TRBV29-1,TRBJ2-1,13,CSVERDRFNEQFF
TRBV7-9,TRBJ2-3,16,CASSLGMGTTTDTQYF
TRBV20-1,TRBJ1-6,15,CSARVGRQSNSPLHF
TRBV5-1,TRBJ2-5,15,CACNPGTGGSETQYF
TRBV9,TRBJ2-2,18,CASSETGTGYWNTGELFF
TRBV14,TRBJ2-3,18,CASSQDRRLAGDTDTQYF
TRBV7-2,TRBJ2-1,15,CASNPLAGAYNEQFF
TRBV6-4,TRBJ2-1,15,CASSDLPGPYNEQFF
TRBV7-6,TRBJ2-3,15,CASSSRSDLTDTQYF
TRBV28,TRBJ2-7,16,CASSELGTSGSYEQYF